This TCR beta chain was identified in a study of blood T cell repertoires in COVID-19. Authors' data handling: For nucleated cells, counts were estimated from reference gene primer amplification. The data were produced by immunoSEQ multiplex PCR, yet TCRdb's version contains in-frame clones alone and is incomplete. V and J calls and clone size are as listed in that table; D and trimming were resolved from the DNA. The data contain around 240,000 clones, roughly 81% of them seen just once; the ten biggest clones take up 0.85% to 1%. CDR1 is SNHLY, CDR2 FYNNEI, per germline. This CDR3 region has 15 residues. V lost 4 bases and J 2 bases, leaving 14 bases between the germline ends.

This receptor was obtained from a man in his forties or fifties with acute or convalescent COVID-19. The sequenced material came from peripheral blood. The chain joins TRBV2 to TRBJ2-5; no definite D call. This chain's CDR3 is CASSGGHTLQETQYF. The CDR3 nucleotides are TGTGCCAGCAGTGGAGGTCACACTCTACAAGAGACCCAGTACTTC.